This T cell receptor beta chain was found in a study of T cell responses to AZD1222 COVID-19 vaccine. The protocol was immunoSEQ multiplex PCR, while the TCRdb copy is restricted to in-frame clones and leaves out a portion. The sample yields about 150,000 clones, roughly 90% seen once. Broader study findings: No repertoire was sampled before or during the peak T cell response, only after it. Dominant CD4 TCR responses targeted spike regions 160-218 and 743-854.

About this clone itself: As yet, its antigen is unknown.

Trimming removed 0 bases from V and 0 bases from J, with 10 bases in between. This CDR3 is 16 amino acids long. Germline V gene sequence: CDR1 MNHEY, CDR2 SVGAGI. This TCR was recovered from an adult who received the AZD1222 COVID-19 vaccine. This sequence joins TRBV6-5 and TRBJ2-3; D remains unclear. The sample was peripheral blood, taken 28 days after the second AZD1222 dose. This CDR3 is CASSYSLTSSTDTQYF. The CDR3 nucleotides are TGTGCCAGCAGTTACTCGTTAACCTCTAGCACAGATACGCAGTATTTT.